The present entry profiles one TCR beta chain with its context. Its antigen is currently not known. Per-nucleotide qualities are absent, and no much larger clonotype sits a single base away. This sample is drawn from a study of T cell responses to AZD1222 COVID-19 vaccine (dated by TCRdb to about 2021). For context, the study as a whole: AZD1222 recipients given second doses at about 4 weeks or at about 12 weeks were pooled, since spike-specific TCR depth and breadth were not found to differ between the two schedules. A total of 230 to 250 trial participants underwent TCR sequencing, of whom roughly 210 received two doses of AZD1222 and 26 received two doses of the MenACWY control vaccine. Trial participants were enrolled by age into subgroups of 18-55, 56-69 and 70-plus years, and roughly 150, 30 and 60 TCR-sequenced participants, respectively, were included in these subgroups.

The CDR3 regions of human TCRbeta chains were analyzed by immunosequencing. Turning to the authors' computational methods: TCRs in the repertoires were compared against a reference library of SARS-CoV-2-specific TCRs that had been generated with the MIRA antigen-specificity platform. Breadth meant the fraction of unique TCRs that were SARS-CoV-2-associated, whereas depth meant the fraction of total T cells that were SARS-CoV-2-associated. Using the MIRA data, each spike-specific TCR was mapped to the spike region that the TCR reacts to and placed in a CD4 or CD8 class. Log10-transformed breadth and depth values were compared by one-way ANOVA with Sidak's multiple comparisons tests. TCRdb mirrors the immuneACCESS table, restricted to in-frame sequences. Some clones are absent from its copies; in checked studies, under half trace to an unresolved V gene, and the reason for the others is unknown. D and trimming come from the DNA, and the V and J calls and clone size come from that table. For this sample there are 100,000 to 150,000 clones; 88% appear just once. In total, the top ten clones hold about 8.3% of the sample.

Results and caveats for the whole study, not just this receptor: In the small 56-69-year group, the increase in depth fell short of significance, most likely because of low power. Conclusions about previously exposed vaccinees are limited, since just a handful of AZD1222 recipients were seropositive for SARS-CoV-2 at baseline. Most participants were white British and females outnumbered males, and the authors suggested that clonal diversity may have been underestimated. Because no day 14 peak-response samples were available, repertoires were characterized only after the peak T cell response. After two AZD1222 doses, both the breadth and the depth of spike-specific TCRs were significantly higher than at day 0 and than in MenACWY recipients. Reportedly, almost half of the unique spike-specific TCRs recognized epitopes lying outside the regions that are mutated in the B.1.351 and B.1.1.7 variants. The whole spike protein was spanned by vaccine-associated CD4 TCRs, and dominant responses were seen in regions 160-218 and 743-854.

Measured from the cysteine to the phenylalanine, the CDR3 is 13 residues long. The only DNA kept is the CDR3, 39 bases in frame from the first base. CDR1 and CDR2 are read off the germline V gene as MNHEY and SVGAGI. Deletion took 6 bases off V and 2 bases off J, with a span of 10 bases between the germline ends. The time point tag for this specimen amounts to: baseline before first vaccination. Samples from vaccinated people were obtained from the UK trials COV001 and COV002, which included a single-blind randomized controlled phase 2/3 trial of AZD1222 (ChAdOx1 nCoV-19) in healthy adults. For TCRbeta chain sequencing, PBMC samples were collected from trial participants at day 0 and at day 28 after the second dose.

Sequenced here: peripheral blood, sampled on day 0 of AZD1222 vaccination. The chain links TRBV6-5 with TRBJ1-2; the D gene is possibly TRBD1, with 6 bases matching. This clonotype originated in an adult in good health. The DNA sequence is TGTGCCAGCAGAATGGACAGCAACTATGGCTACACCTTC. It codes for CASRMDSNYGYTF.